The clone carrying this TCR beta chain has just a few counts. Its antigen is still unknown. Template material for amplifying TCR beta CDR3 regions consisted of RNA transcripts. Researchers ran a first-round RT-PCR on the TCR CDR3 using the HTBI primer set. Each CDR3 protein is one row after TCRdb ran MiXCR on the multiplex PCR reads. The sample lists more than 500,000 distinct CDR3 sequences; 15% to 20% were seen once. Germline V gives CDR1 LNHNV, CDR2 YYDKDF (reference sequence). V gave up 8 bases and J gave up 2 bases; unmatched junction bases: 5. The CDR3 loop spans 13 amino acids. Over 18 months, lack of ophthalmopathy progression marked Graves' hyperthyroidism as stable. Newly diagnosed patients aged 18 to 65 had hyperthyroidism of under 2 months' duration. Diagnosis rested on symptoms, serum thyroxine and TRAb, thyroid ultrasound, and orbital computed tomography. This sample stems from a study of T cells in Graves' hyperthyroidism and ophthalmopathy. Points from the study as a whole: Blood held most thyroid clonotypes expanded above 0.001 frequency.

The source is a woman in her thirties with Graves' hyperthyroidism. The V and J genes are TRBV15 and TRBJ2-7, with 8 bases that match TRBD2. Sequences were obtained from blood. CDR3 residues: CATGRREAYEQYF. The CDR3 nucleotides are TGTGCCACCGGGCGGCGGGAGGCCTACGAGCAGTACTTC.